The clone carrying this T cell receptor beta chain was seen ten or more times. The antigen is not known. As to time point: newly diagnosed GD, antithyroid drugs for less than 3 months. With RNA extracted from PBMCs as input, the TCR library was made. The data were taken from a study of regulatory T cells in long-lasting Graves disease. Construction of TCR beta libraries relied on iRepertoire HTBI primers and on Arm-PCR targeting CDR3 regions. MiXCR, applied by TCRdb to the multiplex PCR reads, yields one record per CDR3 protein. The sample shows 400,000 to 500,000 distinct CDR3 sequences, around 15% of them seen only once. Study observations and caveats: TCR diversity was lower in persistent than newly diagnosed Graves' disease.

V gave up 4 bases and J gave up 3 bases, with 9 bases separating them. This CDR3 spans 13 amino acids. Germline CDR1 reads DFQATT; CDR2 reads SNEGSKA (reference sequence). These data are also associated with another study on T cells in Graves' hyperthyroidism and ophthalmopathy. That investigation notes: Patients were excluded for uncontrolled infection, other autoimmune disease, pregnancy or lactation. In validation, the model predicted ophthalmopathy. These predictions came a median approximately six months before onset.

The source is a woman aged 50 to 60 with Graves disease. The gene calls are TRBV20-1 and TRBJ1-4; a possible D gene is TRBD1 (5 bases). The material was peripheral blood mononuclear cells (PBMCs), obtained at new diagnosis, from a patient treated with antithyroid drugs. The CDR3 reads CSATGSANEKLFF. The CDR3 DNA reads as TGCAGTGCTACAGGGTCAGCTAATGAAAAACTGTTTTTT.